Below, 24 T cell receptor beta chains from the same sample are listed, as sequenced in a study of blood T cells in healthy people across ages. Together with a sample-barcoded 5' primer, a J-beta primer mix was included in a second PCR lasting roughly 6 to 12 cycles. TCRdb analysed the 5' RACE reads with MiXCR anew, one entry per CDR3 protein. The repertoire holds about 1.4 million distinct CDR3 sequences, with roughly 59% as singletons. The sample was blood. These receptor sequences come from a man younger than 35 in good health.

This chain links TRBV5-8 with TRBJ1-4, with TRBD1 matching 7 bases. This CDR3 spans 17 amino acids. Looked up from germline, CDR1 is SGHTS and CDR2 is YDEGEE. V shed 4 bases, J shed 0 bases, and the junction held 9 bases outside the gene matches. CDR3 sequence (DNA): TGTGCCAGCAGCCCCCGACAGGGAACTACAACTAATGAAAAACTGTTTTTT. This codes for CASSPRQGTTTNEKLFF.

In nucleotides, the CDR3 is TGTGCCAGCAGTCCACTAGCGGGGTTCTACAATGAGCAGTTCTTC. As protein: CASSPLAGFYNEQFF. This chain uses TRBV6-4 with TRBJ2-1, with 10 bases matching TRBD2. Trimming took 5 bases from V and 3 from J; bases not matched to a gene: 4. Germline CDR1 MRHNA, CDR2 SNTAGT. CDR3 size: 15 residues.

V is TRBV7-9 and J is TRBJ2-1, with D possibly TRBD2 on 6 matching bases. V lost 6 bases and J lost 0, with 27 bases in between. From germline, CDR1 is SEHNR and CDR2 FQNEAQ (reference sequence). The length of the CDR3 is 20 residues. The CDR3 loop reads CASSLTRTTPAGSSYNEQFF. CDR3 nucleotides: TGTGCCAGCAGTTTGACCCGGACTACCCCGGCGGGGAGCTCCTACAATGAGCAGTTCTTC.

This clonotype has more than one count but fewer than ten. The rearrangement uses TRBV10-3 and TRBJ2-3; 9 bases line up with TRBD2. In germline, CDR1 is ENHRY, CDR2 SYGVKD. CDR3 length: 15 amino acids. J was trimmed by 6 bases and V by 7 bases; bases with no gene match: 11. CDR3 protein: CAITRELAGRDTQYF. In nucleotides, the CDR3 is TGTGCCATCACGCGAGAGCTAGCGGGACGGGATACGCAGTATTTT.

The chain couples TRBV12-3 or TRBV12-4 to TRBJ1-2; TRBD1 is a possible D gene (5 bases). V lost 1 base and J lost 7, with 10 bases in between. CDR3 length: 13 amino acids. CDR3 DNA sequence: TGTGCCAGCAGTTTAGACCGGGACTTTGGCTACACCTTC. Translated, it gives CASSLDRDFGYTF.

This rearrangement joins TRBV20-1 to TRBJ1-6, with D perhaps matching TRBD1 (5 bases). The CDR3 is 16 residues long. Germline V gives CDR1 DFQATT, CDR2 SNEGSKA (reference sequence). The V and J ends lost 1 base and 3 bases respectively, with 13 bases between them. The CDR3 sequence: CSARGQGEGYNSPLHF. The CDR3 bases are TGCAGTGCTAGAGGTCAGGGAGAGGGCTATAATTCACCCCTCCACTTT.

This clonotype was detected only a few times. The chain couples TRBV4-2 to TRBJ2-7; D ambiguous. Per germline, CDR1 LGHNA and CDR2 YNFKEQ. V lost 4 bases and J lost 7, with 17 bases in between. The CDR3 has 14 amino acids. The CDR3 sequence: CASSRLRSSDEQYF. CDR3 bases: TGTGCCAGCAGCCGCCTCAGGTCCAGCGATGAGCAGTACTTC.

This clonotype has only a few counts. V usage is TRBV12-3 or TRBV12-4 and J usage is TRBJ2-3; possibly TRBD1 for D (5 bases). V lost 6 bases and J 6 bases, leaving 19 bases between the germline ends. The CDR3 consists of 15 residues. The CDR3 sequence is CASSLPTGFRDTQYF. CDR3 in DNA: TGTGCCAGCAGCCTCCCAACAGGCTTCAGGGATACGCAGTATTTT.

This clonotype was seen a few times. This rearrangement joins TRBV10-1 to TRBJ2-5, with 9 positions matching TRBD2. The CDR3 runs 15 residues. The V segment lost 3 bases and the J segment 3 bases; nucleotides outside the gene matches: 5. The germline V gene encodes CDR1 WNHNN and CDR2 SYGVQD (reference sequence). CDR3 DNA: TGCGCCAGCAGTGAAATAGCGGGAGTGGAAGAGACCCAGTACTTC. Translation gives CASSEIAGVEETQYF.

Turning to this clonotype: Relative to the germline gene, one junction end is altered; a read error may explain this. Here the CDR3 DNA reads TGTGCCAGCAGTCTATCTAAAACCAGGGGAAACACCGGGGAGCTGTTTTTT. Protein product: CASSLSKTRGNTGELFF. The chain recombines TRBV27 with TRBJ2-2; D perhaps matches TRBD1 (6 bases). Looked up from germline, CDR1 is MNHEY and CDR2 is SMNVEV (reference sequence). This CDR3 has 17 amino acids.

The J gene is TRBJ2-5, the V gene TRBV3-1; D might be TRBD1 or TRBD2, each matching 5 bases. The J call may be incorrect, as the DNA end agrees better with TRBJ2-7. CDR3 length equals 14 residues. Per the germline V gene, CDR1 is LGHDT and CDR2 is YNNKEL (reference sequence). The CDR3 sequence: CASSQGRVYDEQYF. In nucleotides, the CDR3 is TGTGCCAGCAGCCAGGGGCGGGTGTACGACGAGCAGTACTTC.

The rearrangement uses TRBV7-2 and TRBJ2-6, with TRBD1 matching 10 bases. Germline V gene data show CDR1 as SGHTA and CDR2 as FQGNSA. V dropped 2 bases and J dropped 0; count of bases not matched to a gene: 10. The CDR3 spans 20 residues. The CDR3 DNA reads as TGTGCCAGCAGCTTACTAGGACCGGGACAGGGGTCCTCTGGGGCCAACGTCCTGACTTTC. Protein: CASSLLGPGQGSSGANVLTF.

The sample holds a few counts of this clonotype. The chain couples TRBV29-1 to TRBJ2-2; D may be TRBD2 (5 bases). Trimming removed 7 bases at V and 0 bases at J, with 9 bases between. In germline, CDR1 is SQVTM, CDR2 ANQGSEA. The length of the CDR3 is 13 residues. CDR3 DNA: TGCAGCGGGGAGTTACCGAACACCGGGGAGCTGTTTTTT. Its protein is CSGELPNTGELFF.

V usage is TRBV28 and J usage is TRBJ2-7, with D maybe TRBD1 (5 bases). The J call is in doubt because the DNA end fits TRBJ2-5 better. The germline V gene encodes CDR1 MDHEN and CDR2 SYDVKM. The CDR3 contains 19 residues. The CDR3 region is CASSLWVGRAQPSSETQYF. In nucleotides, the CDR3 is TGTGCCAGCAGTTTGTGGGTGGGCAGGGCCCAGCCATCATCAGAGACCCAGTACTTC.

This clonotype has a handful of counts. The rearrangement uses TRBV4-2 and TRBJ1-5; 7 bases match TRBD1. This CDR3 contains 16 residues. Per germline, CDR1 LGHNA and CDR2 YNFKEQ. V gave up 2 bases and J gave up 0 bases; unmatched junction bases: 4. The CDR3 nucleotides read TGTGCCAGCAGCCAATCTGACAGGGCTAGCAATCAGCCCCAGCATTTT. As protein: CASSQSDRASNQPQHF.

This clonotype was seen a few times. The chain is built from TRBV5-1 and TRBJ2-1; D is possibly TRBD2 (5 bases). Germline values: CDR1 SGHRS, CDR2 YFSETQ. Trimming left V 1 base short and J 7 bases short, with 12 bases between. This CDR3 contains 14 residues. The CDR3 nucleotides read TGCGCCAGCAGCTTGATAGAGCGGTCAAATGAGCAGTTCTTC. It is translated as CASSLIERSNEQFF.

CDR3: CASSYGGSYYEQYF. The DNA of the CDR3 is TGTGCCAGCAGTTACGGGGGTAGCTACTACGAGCAGTACTTC. The gene calls are TRBV6-6 and TRBJ2-4; D may correspond to TRBD1 or TRBD2 (5 bases each). The end of the DNA fits TRBJ2-7 better, so the J call may be wrong. The V gene's germline CDR1 is MNHNY and CDR2 SVGAGI (reference sequence). There are 14 residues in the CDR3.

V and J are TRBV29-1 and TRBJ2-7, with TRBD1 identical over 11 bases. With 6 bases clipped from V and 3 bases from J, the junction kept 4 bases outside the gene matches. Germline CDR1 is SQVTM and CDR2 is ANQGSEA. The CDR3 runs to 13 residues. CDR3 loop: CSVEGQGVYEQYF. CDR3 sequence (DNA): TGCAGCGTGGAGGGACAGGGGGTCTACGAGCAGTACTTC.

V usage is TRBV29-1 and J usage is TRBJ2-5; either TRBD1 or TRBD2 may fit D (6 bases each). Germline CDR1 reads SQVTM; CDR2 reads ANQGSEA. V was pared by 5 bases and J by 5 bases, with 24 bases between. The CDR3 is 16 amino acids. CDR3 amino acids: CSVSIPLRGARETQYF. The CDR3 bases are TGCAGCGTTTCGATTCCCCTAAGGGGGGCTCGGGAGACCCAGTACTTC.

This clonotype was counted a single time. The gene calls are TRBV5-5 and TRBJ2-7, with TRBD1 as a possible D gene (6 bases). The V end lost 4 bases, the J end lost 6 bases, and 23 bases lay between the germline ends. The germline V gene encodes CDR1 SGHKS and CDR2 YYEKEE (reference sequence). This CDR3 is 16 amino acids long. The CDR3 sequence is CASSGQREWESCEQYF. In DNA, the CDR3 is TGTGCCAGCAGCGGACAGAGAGAATGGGAGAGTTGCGAGCAGTACTTC.

This chain links TRBV24-1 with TRBJ1-5; D is possibly TRBD1 (5 bases). The V gene's germline CDR1 is KGHDR and CDR2 SFDVKD. CDR3 length equals 14 residues. The ends were cut back, 4 bases at V and 7 bases at J, with 13 bases in the middle. The CDR3 DNA sequence: TGTGCCACCAGTGAAAAAGGGCACAGGCAGCCCCAGCATTTT. Translated, it gives CATSEKGHRQPQHF.

This chain uses TRBV5-6 with TRBJ2-7; D remains unclear. TRBJ2-5 explains the end of the DNA better; the J call may be wrong. In germline, CDR1 is SGHDT, CDR2 YYEEEE. The CDR3 is 14 residues long. The CDR3 is CASSLVPAQETQYF. The CDR3 DNA reads as TGTGCCAGCAGCTTGGTTCCAGCCCAAGAGACCCAGTACTTC.

This sequence joins TRBV4-1 and TRBJ2-1; tentative D call: TRBD2 (5 bases). Germline assignment: CDR1 MGHRA and CDR2 YSYEKL. V was cut by 4 bases and J by 3 bases, with 16 bases left in between. The CDR3 loop spans 16 amino acids. The DNA for the CDR3 is TGCGCCAGCAGCCTAGATCGGGGTGGGGTCTACAATGAGCAGTTCTTC. It specifies CASSLDRGGVYNEQFF.

The chain combines TRBV7-9 with TRBJ2-7; D gene uncertain. CDR3 length: 14 amino acids. The V gene lost 0 bases and the J gene lost 5 bases, with 11 bases spanning the gap. The germline V gene has CDR1 SEHNR and CDR2 FQNEAQ (reference sequence). CDR3 protein: CASSLAERPHEQYF. Written as DNA, the CDR3 is TGTGCCAGCAGCTTAGCGGAACGTCCCCACGAGCAGTACTTC.